The rows below give T cell receptor beta chains drawn from one sample of a study of cytomegalovirus exposure and HLA in healthy donors. Using immunoSEQ multiplex PCR, the repertoire was profiled, and TCRdb retains in-frame clones only, with some absent. The table shows 200,000 to 300,000 clones, with 90% occurring only once. Sequenced: PBMCs. These receptors originate from a woman aged 25 to 45 in good health and CMV-seronegative. Both conserved end residues are part of each CDR3. D genes are given only for firm matches. Only part of the rows carry a size: once, few, many, or a class if the clone is expanded.

.,16,TRBV27,.,CASSLLGPSVSYEQYF
.,16,TRBV13,.,CASSGGQDRGRYEQYF
few,16,TRBV19,.,CASTLGRAGPRETQYF
.,12,TRBV2,.,CASSEALLKLFF
.,13,TRBV28,.,CASSPSDQETQYF
.,16,TRBV7-2,TRBD2,CASSRLAGGRTGELFF
.,15,TRBV4-3,TRBD2,CASSPIAGGPTEQYF
.,16,TRBV18,.,CASSPTSTTYTGELFF
few,13,TRBV29-1,TRBD1,CSVALTGGEKLFF
.,16,TRBV30,TRBD2,CAWRARLAGGSETQYF
.,12,TRBV7-9,.,CASSPSVDTQYF
.,15,TRBV7-9,.,CASSLGGFNTGELFF
.,13,TRBV5-4,.,CASSTGRLDEQFF
.,15,TRBV6-6,TRBD1,CASSSTGTGVDEQFF
.,14,TRBV10-2,.,CASGTGSSYNEQFF
.,14,TRBV18,.,CASSEISNTGELFF
.,14,TRBV27,.,CASSLWRERGKEYF
.,15,TRBV19,TRBD2,CASSSGLSSTDTQYF
.,13,TRBV7-2,.,CASSLDRSYEQYF
.,13,TRBV30,TRBD1,CAWRDRGRETQYF
.,16,TRBV4-2,.,CASSQDEGLGNTEAFF
.,13,TRBV27,.,CASSFDGSYEQYF
few,11,TRBV6-5,.,CASSYSGIQYF
.,17,TRBV5-6,.,CASSFTGGASGNQPQHF
.,16,TRBV6-6,TRBD1,CASSSYSTGGYNEQFF
.,14,TRBV15,TRBD1,CATSGGQVGTEAFF
.,16,TRBV7-6,.,CASSLTTPVRTGELFF
.,14,TRBV7-9,TRBD2,CASSPTGGRYEQYF
.,13,TRBV7-6,.,CASSPGGPYEQYF
.,14,TRBV28,.,CASSFPSEIETQYF
.,12,TRBV2,.,CASSRIYNEQFF
.,15,TRBV27,TRBD1,CASSRDRGLNTEAFF
.,14,TRBV6-5,.,CASFGGETDYGYTF
.,14,TRBV2,.,CASIALFGRHEQYF
.,15,TRBV14,.,CASSQELAPTGELFF
.,14,TRBV27,TRBD1,CASSGDRGWETQYF
.,11,TRBV6-6,.,CASSPYNEQFF
.,14,TRBV11-2,.,CASSFSTGQETQYF
.,15,TRBV2,.,CASSGDSTPGYGYTF
.,14,TRBV2,.,CASRREPSGNTIYF
.,11,TRBV28,.,CASSFRWEQYF
.,13,TRBV4-3,.,CASSLRGTGELFF
once,15,TRBV14,.,CASSQGLANTGELFF
.,15,TRBV28,TRBD2,CASSPGTSGANVLTF
.,16,TRBV11-3,.,CASSPYTGTVDNEQFF
.,15,TRBV4-1,.,CASSQGGAGYNEQFF
.,16,TRBV29-1,.,CSVDGTGFHEADTQYF
.,15,TRBV13,.,CASSLFTGMNTEAFF
.,15,TRBV28,.,CASSFRGYTAGELFF
.,14,TRBV4-2,TRBD2,CASSQAGGPNEQFF
.,19,TRBV7-3,.,CASTSPDWRLPTNTGELFF
.,15,TRBV27,.,CASSFFRGSPDTQYF
.,14,TRBV29-1,.,CSVEGGRGTGELFF
.,14,TRBV7-2,.,CASSLLTSSYEQYF
.,14,TRBV12-5,.,CASGFGDTKWGYTF